These T cell receptor beta chains were read from a single sample in a study of shared clonotypes between healthy human individuals. Measured with immunoSEQ multiplex PCR; TCRdb has only the in-frame clones, and not every one. This table has more than 2 million clones, over 85% appearing once. The sample was naive CD8+ T cells from PBMCs. These receptors all come from a man aged 18 to 29 in good health. Some clones in this sample may be carry-over from other donors' samples. Each CDR3 is given with its conserved first and last residue. A D gene is named only where the DNA matches it firmly. Clone size appears in some rows only: once, few, many, or a class for an expanded clone.

clone size	D gene	V gene	J gene	CDR3 DNA	CDR3 protein
-	-	TRBV7-8	TRBJ1-5	TGTGCCAGCAGCTTAGCGGGGAGAGTTAGCAATCAGCCCCAGCATTTT	CASSLAGRVSNQPQHF
-	-	TRBV4-3	TRBJ1-2	TGCGCCAGCAGCCAAGGAAGGAGTAACTATGGCTACACCTTC	CASSQGRSNYGYTF
-	-	TRBV28	TRBJ2-5	TGTGCCAGCACCTCTCCCTTCAGGGAGACCCAGTACTTC	CASTSPFRETQYF
-	-	TRBV28	TRBJ1-5	TGTGCCAGCAGTGAGATGACAGTCGGTCAAGTCCGCTTCTATAGCAATCAGCCCCAGCATTTT	CASSEMTVGQVRFYSNQPQHF
-	-	TRBV5-6	TRBJ2-3	TGTGCCAGCAGCTCCGTTTCTAGCACAGATACGCAGTATTTT	CASSSVSSTDTQYF
once	TRBD1	TRBV27	TRBJ2-7	TGTGCCAGCAGTTTTCCCGGGACAGTTGACTCCTACGAGCAGTACTTC	CASSFPGTVDSYEQYF
-	TRBD1	TRBV27	TRBJ1-2	TGTGCCAGCAGTTTCTTGTCCGGACAGGGAAACTATGGCTACACCTTC	CASSFLSGQGNYGYTF
-	-	TRBV19	TRBJ1-2	TGTGCCAGTAGTATAATTATTGGCGAAGGCTACTATGGCTACACCTTC	CASSIIIGEGYYGYTF
-	-	TRBV7-9	TRBJ2-1	TGTGCCAGCAGCCCAGAGTCCTACAATGAGCAGTTCTTC	CASSPESYNEQFF
-	-	TRBV7-9	TRBJ2-7	TGTGCCAGCGGTATGACAGGTCCCTCCTACGAGCAGTACTTC	CASGMTGPSYEQYF
-	-	TRBV5-1	TRBJ2-7	TGCGCCAGCAGCTTGACGTCCGGGACCCACCGCGCGGATGAGCAGTACTTC	CASSLTSGTHRADEQYF
-	-	TRBV5-1	TRBJ2-1	TGCGCCAGCAGCTTGGTGGCATACAATGAGCAGTTCTTC	CASSLVAYNEQFF
-	-	TRBV28	TRBJ2-7	TGTGCCAGCAGTGGCTGGACAGAGTCCTCCTACGAGCAGTACTTC	CASSGWTESSYEQYF
once	TRBD1	TRBV13	TRBJ2-1	TGTGCCAGCAGACGAGGGGACAGGGGGTCACGGAATGAGCAGTTCTTC	CASRRGDRGSRNEQFF